This T cell receptor (beta chain) was recovered during a study of T cell changes during pregnancy in multiple sclerosis. Only in-frame clones appear in the TCRdb table, and some are missing; sequencing was by immunoSEQ multiplex PCR. The sample has about 110,000 clones, 92% seen once. The receptor comes from a female donor with multiple sclerosis, enrolled in a pregnancy study. The specimen was peripheral blood, collected after pregnancy.

CDR3 in amino acids: CASSVGGTSSYEQYF. DNA for the CDR3: TGTGCCAGCAGCGTAGGTGGCACCAGCTCCTACGAGCAGTACTTC. V usage is TRBV9 and J usage is TRBJ2-7; D is unclear. Trimming pared 0 bases from V and 0 bases from J, leaving 10 bases between. This CDR3 contains 15 residues. Germline values: CDR1 SGDLS, CDR2 YYNGEE.